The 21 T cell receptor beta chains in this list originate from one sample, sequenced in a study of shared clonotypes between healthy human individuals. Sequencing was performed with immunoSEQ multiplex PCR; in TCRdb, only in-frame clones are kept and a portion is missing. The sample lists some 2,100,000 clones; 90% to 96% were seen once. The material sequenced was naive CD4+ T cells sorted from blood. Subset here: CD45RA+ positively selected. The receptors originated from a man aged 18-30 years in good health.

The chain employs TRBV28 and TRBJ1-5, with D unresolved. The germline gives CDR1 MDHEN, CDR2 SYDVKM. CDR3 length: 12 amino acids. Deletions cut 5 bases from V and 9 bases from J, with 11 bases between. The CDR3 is CASSDQSRPQHF. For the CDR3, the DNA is TGTGCCAGCAGTGATCAGTCGCGGCCCCAGCATTTT.

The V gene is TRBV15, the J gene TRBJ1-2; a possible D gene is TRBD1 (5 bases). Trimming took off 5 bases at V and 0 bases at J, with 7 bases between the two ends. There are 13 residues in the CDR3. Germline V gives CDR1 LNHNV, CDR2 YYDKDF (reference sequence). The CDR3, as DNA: TGTGCCACCAGCTCGGACACTAACTATGGCTACACCTTC. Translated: CATSSDTNYGYTF. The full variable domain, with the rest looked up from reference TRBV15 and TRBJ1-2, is DAMVIQNPRYQVTQFGKPVTLSCSQTLNHNVMYWYQQKSSQAPKLLFHYYDKDFNNEADTPDNFQSRRPNTSFCFLDIRSPGLGDTAMYLCATSSDTNYGYTFGSGTRLTVV.

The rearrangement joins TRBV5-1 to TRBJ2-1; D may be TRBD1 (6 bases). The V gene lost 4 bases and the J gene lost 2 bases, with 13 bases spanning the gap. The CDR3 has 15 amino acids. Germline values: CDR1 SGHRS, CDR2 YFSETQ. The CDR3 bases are TGCGCCAGCAGCGATGACAGGCGCACCTACAATGAGCAGTTCTTC. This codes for CASSDDRRTYNEQFF.

CDR3 bases: TGTGCCAGCAGGAGGGGCGGGGAGCTGTTTTTT. Protein: CASRRGGELFF. This chain links TRBV5-6 with TRBJ2-2; D could derive from TRBD1 or TRBD2 (5 bases each). Trimming pared 5 bases from V and 7 bases from J, leaving 6 bases between. Germline CDR1 reads SGHDT; CDR2 reads YYEEEE. The CDR3 sequence is 11 residues long.

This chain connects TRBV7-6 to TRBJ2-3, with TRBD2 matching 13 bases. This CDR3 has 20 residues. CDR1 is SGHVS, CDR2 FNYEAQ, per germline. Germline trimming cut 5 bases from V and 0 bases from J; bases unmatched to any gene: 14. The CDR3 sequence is CASSAPLAGGKDISTDTQYF. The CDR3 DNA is TGTGCCAGCAGCGCTCCACTAGCGGGAGGGAAGGATATTAGCACAGATACGCAGTATTTT.

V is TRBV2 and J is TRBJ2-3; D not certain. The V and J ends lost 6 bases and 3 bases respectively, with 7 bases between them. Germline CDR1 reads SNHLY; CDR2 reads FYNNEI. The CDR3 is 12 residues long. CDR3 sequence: CASRRFTDTQYF. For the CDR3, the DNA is TGTGCCAGCAGGAGGTTTACAGATACGCAGTATTTT.

CDR3 loop: CASSVEGGVGNEQFF. In DNA, the CDR3 is TGTGCCAGCAGCGTAGAGGGAGGGGTAGGCAATGAGCAGTTCTTC. The J gene is TRBJ2-1, the V gene TRBV9; 7 bases are a match to TRBD2. V shed 0 bases, J shed 6 bases, and the junction held 6 bases outside the gene matches. Germline CDR1 is SGDLS and CDR2 is YYNGEE. There are 15 residues in the CDR3.

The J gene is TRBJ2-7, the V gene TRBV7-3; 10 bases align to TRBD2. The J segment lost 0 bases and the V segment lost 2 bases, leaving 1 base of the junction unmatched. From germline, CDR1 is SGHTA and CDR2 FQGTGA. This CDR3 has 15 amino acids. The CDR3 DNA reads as TGTGCCAGCAGCTTACTAGCGGGGGCCTCCTACGAGCAGTACTTC. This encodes CASSLLAGASYEQYF.

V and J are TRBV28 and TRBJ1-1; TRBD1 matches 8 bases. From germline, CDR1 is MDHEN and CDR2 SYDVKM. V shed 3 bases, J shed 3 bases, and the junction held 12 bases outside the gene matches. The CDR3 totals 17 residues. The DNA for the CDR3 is TGTGCCAGCAGTTTGGTTGTAGGGACAGGACGGTACACTGAAGCTTTCTTT. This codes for CASSLVVGTGRYTEAFF.

CDR3 DNA: TGTGCCAGCAGCTTAGATCCGGGGCAGGGGAACTTATCCGGAGCTTTCTTT. Amino acids: CASSLDPGQGNLSGAFF. This rearrangement joins TRBV7-9 to TRBJ1-1; a weak D match, TRBD1 (6 bases). Germline loops: CDR1 SEHNR, CDR2 FQNEAQ (reference sequence). The CDR3 length is 17 residues. V lost 1 base, J lost 10 bases, and 25 bases lay in between.

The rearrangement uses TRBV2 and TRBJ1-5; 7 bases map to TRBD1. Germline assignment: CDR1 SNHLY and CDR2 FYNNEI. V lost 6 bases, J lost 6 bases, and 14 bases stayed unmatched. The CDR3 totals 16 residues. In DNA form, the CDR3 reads TGTGCCAGCAGCGCGGATTTTGCAGGGGGAAGTCAGCCCCAGCATTTT. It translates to CASSADFAGGSQPQHF.

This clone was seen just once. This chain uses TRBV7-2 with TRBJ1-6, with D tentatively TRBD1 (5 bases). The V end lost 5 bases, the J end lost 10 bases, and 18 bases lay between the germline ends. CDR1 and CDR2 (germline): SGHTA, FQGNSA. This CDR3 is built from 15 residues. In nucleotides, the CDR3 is TGTGCCAGCAGCCCCCCTCCGGGGCGGGACTCACCCCTCCACTTT. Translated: CASSPPPGRDSPLHF. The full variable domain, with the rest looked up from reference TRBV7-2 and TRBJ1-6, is GAGVSQSPSNKVTEKGKDVELRCDPISGHTALYWYRQSLGQGLEFLIYFQGNSAPDKSGLPSDRFSAERTGGSVSTLTIQRTQQEDSAVYLCASSPPPGRDSPLHFGNGTRLTVT.

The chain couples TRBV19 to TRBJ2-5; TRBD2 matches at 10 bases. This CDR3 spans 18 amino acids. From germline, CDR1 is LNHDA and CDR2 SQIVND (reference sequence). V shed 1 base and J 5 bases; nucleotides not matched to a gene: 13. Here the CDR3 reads CASSIGTSAGGPRETQYF. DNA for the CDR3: TGTGCCAGTAGTATAGGTACCTCAGCGGGGGGGCCGCGGGAGACCCAGTACTTC.

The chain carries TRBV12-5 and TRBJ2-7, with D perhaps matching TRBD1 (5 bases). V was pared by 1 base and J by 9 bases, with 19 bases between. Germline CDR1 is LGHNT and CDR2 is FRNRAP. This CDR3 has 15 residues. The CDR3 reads CASGLDSRNKRGQYF. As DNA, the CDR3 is TGTGCTAGTGGTTTGGATAGCAGGAACAAAAGGGGGCAGTACTTC.

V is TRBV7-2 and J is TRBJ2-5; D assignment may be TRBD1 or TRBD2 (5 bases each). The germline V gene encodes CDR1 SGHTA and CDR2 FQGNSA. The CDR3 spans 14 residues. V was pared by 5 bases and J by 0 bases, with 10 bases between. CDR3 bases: TGTGCCAGCAGCATGGGACCCAACCAAGAGACCCAGTACTTC. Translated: CASSMGPNQETQYF.

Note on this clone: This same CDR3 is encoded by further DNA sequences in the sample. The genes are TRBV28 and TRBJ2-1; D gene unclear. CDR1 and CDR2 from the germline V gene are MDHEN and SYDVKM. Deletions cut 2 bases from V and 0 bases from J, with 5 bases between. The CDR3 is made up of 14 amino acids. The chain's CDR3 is CASSLPSSYNEQFF. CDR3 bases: TGTGCCAGCAGTTTACCAAGCTCCTACAATGAGCAGTTCTTC.

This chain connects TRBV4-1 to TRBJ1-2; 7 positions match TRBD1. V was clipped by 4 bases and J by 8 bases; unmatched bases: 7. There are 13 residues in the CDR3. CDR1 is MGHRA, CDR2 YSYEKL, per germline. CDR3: CASSPDRVRGYTF. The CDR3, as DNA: TGCGCCAGCAGCCCTGACAGGGTGAGGGGCTACACCTTC.

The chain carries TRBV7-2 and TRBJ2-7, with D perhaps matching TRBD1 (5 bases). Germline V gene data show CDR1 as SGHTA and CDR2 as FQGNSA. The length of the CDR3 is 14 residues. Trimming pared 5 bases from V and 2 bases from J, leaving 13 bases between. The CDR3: CASSRPGFPYEQYF. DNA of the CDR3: TGTGCCAGCAGCCGTCCAGGGTTTCCCTACGAGCAGTACTTC.

The CDR3 loop is CASGLLFGTISNNEQFF. CDR3 in DNA: TGTGCTAGTGGTTTGCTGTTTGGGACTATCAGCAACAATGAGCAGTTCTTC. The chain links TRBV12-5 to TRBJ2-1, with TRBD2 identical over 7 bases. The junction had 12 bases not matched to a gene; V was cut back by 2 bases and J by 5 bases. Germline V lookup: CDR1 LGHNT, CDR2 FRNRAP. This CDR3 contains 17 residues. Variable domain in full (rest from reference TRBV12-5 and TRBJ2-1): DARVTQTPRHKVTEMGQEVTMRCQPILGHNTVFWYRQTMMQGLELLAYFRNRAPLDDSGMPKDRFSAEMPDATLATLKIQPSEPRDSAVYFCASGLLFGTISNNEQFFGPGTRLTVL.

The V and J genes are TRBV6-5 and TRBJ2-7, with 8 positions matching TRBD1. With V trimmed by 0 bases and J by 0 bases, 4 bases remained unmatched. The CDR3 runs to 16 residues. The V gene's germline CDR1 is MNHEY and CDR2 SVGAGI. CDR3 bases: TGTGCCAGCAGTTACTCGATGACAGGGGACTCCTACGAGCAGTACTTC. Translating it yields CASSYSMTGDSYEQYF.

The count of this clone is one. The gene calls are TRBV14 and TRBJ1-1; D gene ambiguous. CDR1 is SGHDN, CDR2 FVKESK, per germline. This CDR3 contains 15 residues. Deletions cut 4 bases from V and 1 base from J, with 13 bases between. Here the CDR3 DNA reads TGTGCCAGCAGCCCCCAAGGAAGGGCGAACACTGAAGCTTTCTTT. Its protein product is CASSPQGRANTEAFF.